Here is one TCR beta chain with its context. Its antigen remains unknown. This same CDR3 is encoded by further DNA sequences in the sample. Healthy bone marrow donors formed the donor group. The sample originates from a study of cytomegalovirus exposure and HLA in healthy donors. At the level of the study: HLA-typed donors contributed around 88 million unique TCRs, which were held in an early data release. Whole-study results and caveats: The investigators catalogued 150 to 200 TCR beta chains as cytomegalovirus-associated. Presence/absence analyses assumed roughly uniform sequencing depth across donors, which may not hold.

Per the germline V gene, CDR1 is MGHDK and CDR2 is SYGVNS. V shed 1 base and J shed 1 base, with 7 bases lying between them. The CDR3 covers 14 residues. The PCR made use of 60 Vbeta and 13 Jbeta primers. TCRdb keeps only in-frame clones here, not all; method: immunoSEQ multiplex PCR. This table has 85,000 to 100,000 clones, around 80% appearing once. This clonotype was obtained from a man younger than 45 in good health and CMV-seronegative. The V gene is TRBV25-1, the J gene TRBJ1-2; D gene unclear. Source material: PBMCs. CDR3 sequence reads: CASSESRVNYGYTF. CDR3 in DNA: TGTGCCAGCAGTGAATCCCGGGTTAACTATGGCTACACCTTC.